A single sample is the source of the 3 T cell receptor beta chains below, sequenced in a study of cytomegalovirus exposure and HLA in healthy donors. Both 60 Vbeta primers and 13 Jbeta primers went into the PCR. The assay was immunoSEQ multiplex PCR, and TCRdb's table has in-frame clones only and misses some. The sample yields 150,000 to 200,000 clones, around 81% seen once. Material for sequencing was PBMCs. The receptor source for this set is a young man in good health and CMV-seronegative.

Notes on this clone: As the CDR3 is not closed by the conserved phenylalanine or tryptophan, this likely results from a read error. The chain is built from TRBV6-5 and TRBJ2-7, with TRBD2 identical over 7 bases. The germline V gene encodes CDR1 MNHEY and CDR2 SVGAGI. The CDR3 totals 14 residues. V was pared by 11 bases and J by 0 bases, with 10 bases of the junction left unmatched. The CDR3: CASRRASGSYEQYL. For the CDR3, the DNA is TGTGCCTCTCGGAGGGCTAGCGGCTCCTACGAGCAGTACCTC.

This chain connects TRBV5-1 to TRBJ2-7, with 7 bases identical to TRBD1. There are 16 residues in the CDR3. Germline assignment: CDR1 SGHRS and CDR2 YFSETQ. J lost 3 bases, V lost 0 bases, and 9 bases had no gene match. The CDR3: CASSLGPGQGVYEQYF. In DNA form, the CDR3 reads TGCGCCAGCAGCTTGGGCCCTGGGCAGGGGGTCTACGAGCAGTACTTC.

V is TRBV10-3 and J is TRBJ1-5; 7 nucleotides line up with TRBD1. Germline-derived CDR1 and CDR2 are ENHRY and SYGVKD. The CDR3 length is 14 residues. Trimming removed 7 bases from V and 5 bases from J; junction bases left unmatched: 8. CDR3 nucleotide sequence: TGTGCCATCAAAGAGGACAGGAGTGATCAGCCCCAGCATTTT. It translates to CAIKEDRSDQPQHF.